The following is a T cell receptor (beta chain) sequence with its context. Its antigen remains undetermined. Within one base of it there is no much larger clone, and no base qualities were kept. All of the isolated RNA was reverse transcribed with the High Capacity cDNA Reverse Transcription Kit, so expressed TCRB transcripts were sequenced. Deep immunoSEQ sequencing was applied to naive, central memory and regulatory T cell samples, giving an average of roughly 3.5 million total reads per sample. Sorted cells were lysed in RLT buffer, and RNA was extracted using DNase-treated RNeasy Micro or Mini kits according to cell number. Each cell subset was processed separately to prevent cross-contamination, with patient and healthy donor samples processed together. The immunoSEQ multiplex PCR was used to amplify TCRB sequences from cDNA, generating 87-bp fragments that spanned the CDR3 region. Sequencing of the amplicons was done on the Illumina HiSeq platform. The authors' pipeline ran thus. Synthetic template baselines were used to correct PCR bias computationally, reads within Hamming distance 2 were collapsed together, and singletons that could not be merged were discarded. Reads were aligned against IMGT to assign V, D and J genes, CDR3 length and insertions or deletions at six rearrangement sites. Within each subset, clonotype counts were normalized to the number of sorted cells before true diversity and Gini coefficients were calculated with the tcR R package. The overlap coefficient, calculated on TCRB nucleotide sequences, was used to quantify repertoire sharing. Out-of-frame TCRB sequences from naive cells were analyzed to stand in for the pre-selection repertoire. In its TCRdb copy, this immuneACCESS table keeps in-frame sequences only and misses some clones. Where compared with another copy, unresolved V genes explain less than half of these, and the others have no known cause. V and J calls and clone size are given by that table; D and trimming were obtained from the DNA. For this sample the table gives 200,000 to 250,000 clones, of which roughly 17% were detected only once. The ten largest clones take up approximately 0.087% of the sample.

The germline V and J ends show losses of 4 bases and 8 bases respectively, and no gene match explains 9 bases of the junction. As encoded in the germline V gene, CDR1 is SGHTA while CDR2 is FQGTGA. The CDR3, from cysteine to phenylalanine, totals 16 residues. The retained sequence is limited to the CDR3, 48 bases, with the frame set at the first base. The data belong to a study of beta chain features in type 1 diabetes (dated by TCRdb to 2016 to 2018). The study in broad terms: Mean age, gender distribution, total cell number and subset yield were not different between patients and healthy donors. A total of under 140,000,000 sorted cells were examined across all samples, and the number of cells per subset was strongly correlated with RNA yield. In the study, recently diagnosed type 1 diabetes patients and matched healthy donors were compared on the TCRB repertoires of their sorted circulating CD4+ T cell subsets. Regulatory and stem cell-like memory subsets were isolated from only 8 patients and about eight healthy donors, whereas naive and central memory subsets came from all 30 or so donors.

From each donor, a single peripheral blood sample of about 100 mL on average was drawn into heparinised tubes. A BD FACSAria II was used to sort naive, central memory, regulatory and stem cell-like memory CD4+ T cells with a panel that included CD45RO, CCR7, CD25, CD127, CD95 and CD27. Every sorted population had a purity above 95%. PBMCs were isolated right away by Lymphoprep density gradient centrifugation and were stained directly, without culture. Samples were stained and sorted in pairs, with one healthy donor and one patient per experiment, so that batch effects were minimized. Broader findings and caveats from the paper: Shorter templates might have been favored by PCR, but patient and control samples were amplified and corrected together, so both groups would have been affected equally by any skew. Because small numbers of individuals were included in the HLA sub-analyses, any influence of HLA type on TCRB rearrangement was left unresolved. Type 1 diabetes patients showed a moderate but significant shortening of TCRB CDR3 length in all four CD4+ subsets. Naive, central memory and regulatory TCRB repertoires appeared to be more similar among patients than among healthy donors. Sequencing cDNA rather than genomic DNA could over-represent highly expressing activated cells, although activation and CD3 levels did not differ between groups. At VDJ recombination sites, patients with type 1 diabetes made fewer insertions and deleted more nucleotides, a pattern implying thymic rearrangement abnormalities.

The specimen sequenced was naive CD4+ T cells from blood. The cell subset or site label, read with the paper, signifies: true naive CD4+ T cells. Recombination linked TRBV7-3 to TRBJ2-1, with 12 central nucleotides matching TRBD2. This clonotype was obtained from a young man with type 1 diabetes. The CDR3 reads CASSYASGRARHEQFF. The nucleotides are TGTGCCAGCAGCTACGCTAGCGGGAGGGCGCGGCATGAGCAGTTCTTC.